One and the same sample provided the 20 T cell receptor beta chains below, sequenced in a study of metastatic and nonmetastatic thyroid tumors. TCRdb re-clonotyped the PCR reads through MiXCR. The sample lists about 24,000 clones; approximately 20% were seen once. Not a single patient had been given any form of treatment at any point before undergoing thyroid surgery. The sample taken for sequencing was blood. These receptors originate from a female donor with papillary thyroid cancer or a benign thyroid nodule (not recorded which). Some clones in this sample may be carry-over from other donors' samples.

The V and J genes are TRBV6-4 and TRBJ2-7, with D unclear. CDR3 length: 14 amino acids. V was clipped by 8 bases and J by 1 base, with 15 bases between them. CDR1 is MRHNA and CDR2 is SNTAGT in the germline V gene. This CDR3 is CASRSRKTSYEQYF. CDR3 DNA: TGTGCCAGCCGGAGTCGGAAAACGTCCTACGAGCAGTACTTC.

This clone was seen repeatedly, ten times or more. The chain couples TRBV5-1 to TRBJ1-4; 8 positions agree with TRBD1. V trimming: 5 bases; J trimming: 3 bases; junction bases outside the gene matches: 6. The CDR3 covers 15 residues. The germline CDR1 and CDR2 sequences are SGHRS and YFSETQ. For the CDR3, the DNA is TGCGCCAGCAGTTCCGCACAGGGGGCTAATGAAAAACTGTTTTTT. Translation gives CASSSAQGANEKLFF. The entire variable domain, with the rest obtained from reference TRBV5-1 and TRBJ1-4, is as follows: KAGVTQTPRYLIKTRGQQVTLSCSPISGHRSVSWYQQTPGQGLQFLFEYFSETQRNKGNFPGRFSGRQFSNSRSEMNVSTLELGDSALYLCASSSAQGANEKLFFGSGTQLSVL.

At least ten counts were recorded for this clone. The chain joins TRBV20-1 to TRBJ2-3; no clear D gene. Per germline, CDR1 DFQATT and CDR2 SNEGSKA (reference sequence). V was trimmed by 3 bases and J by 4 bases, leaving 14 bases between them. This CDR3 has 14 residues. The CDR3 DNA reads TGCAGTGCTAGGGAAACCCCAACTCCAGATACGCAGTATTTT. Protein product: CSARETPTPDTQYF.

In its sample, this clone ranks as medium-sized. The chain is built from TRBV12-3 or TRBV12-4 and TRBJ2-7; the D call may be TRBD1 or TRBD2 (6 bases each). CDR3 length: 13 residues. V was clipped by 2 bases and J by 5 bases, with 10 bases between them. CDR3 amino acids: CASSLTGGDEQYF. CDR3 coding DNA: TGTGCCAGCAGTTTAACCGGGGGCGACGAGCAGTACTTC.

This clone came up many times. This rearrangement joins TRBV5-1 to TRBJ2-1; D is possibly TRBD2 (6 bases). Trimming took 0 bases from V and 1 from J, leaving 8 bases between them. The CDR3 length is 15 residues. CDR1 and CDR2 from the germline V gene are SGHRS and YFSETQ. The CDR3 here is CASSLGAGSYNEQFF. The DNA of the CDR3 is TGCGCCAGCAGCTTGGGGGCGGGGTCCTACAATGAGCAGTTCTTC. Drawing the rest from reference TRBV5-1 and TRBJ2-1, the complete variable domain is KAGVTQTPRYLIKTRGQQVTLSCSPISGHRSVSWYQQTPGQGLQFLFEYFSETQRNKGNFPGRFSGRQFSNSRSEMNVSTLELGDSALYLCASSLGAGSYNEQFFGPGTRLTVL.

About this clone itself: A much larger clone differs by one base, so this may be a read error. This chain links TRBV5-5 with TRBJ2-5; TRBD2 matches 9 bases. Germline V CDR1 and CDR2: SGHKS, YYEKEE (reference sequence). The CDR3 spans 14 residues. V lost 3 bases, J lost 5 bases, and 5 bases stayed unmatched. This CDR3 reads CASSWSSGSETQYF. In nucleotides, the CDR3 is TGTGCCAGCAGCTGGAGTAGCGGGAGTGAGACCCAGTACTTC.

This chain uses TRBV7-3 with TRBJ2-2; TRBD2 matches at 8 bases. Trimming removed 2 bases from V and 3 bases from J; junction bases left unmatched: 11. CDR1 is SGHTA, CDR2 FQGTGA, per germline. The CDR3 runs to 18 residues. The CDR3 loop reads CASSLRVASGRYTGELFF. The DNA for the CDR3 is TGTGCCAGCAGCTTACGGGTCGCTAGCGGGCGTTACACCGGGGAGCTGTTTTTT.

The chain links TRBV6-1 to TRBJ2-2; TRBD2 agrees at 7 bases. This CDR3 region has 15 residues. Trimming cost V 7 bases and J 5 bases; bases outside gene matches: 10. Germline V gives CDR1 MNHNS, CDR2 SASEGT. This chain's CDR3 is CASISGTIGTGELFF. DNA for the CDR3: TGTGCCAGCATCTCCGGGACTATCGGGACCGGGGAGCTGTTTTTT.

This clone was counted once. The gene calls are TRBV20-1 and TRBJ2-1; TRBD1 is a possible D gene (5 bases). The germline CDR1 and CDR2 sequences are DFQATT and SNEGSKA (reference sequence). This CDR3 has 13 residues. V was pared by 7 bases and J by 5 bases, with 15 bases between. The CDR3 protein is CSVQGKRHNEQFF. In DNA, the CDR3 is TGCAGTGTCCAGGGTAAGCGTCACAATGAGCAGTTCTTC.

The sample holds many counts of this clone. The chain couples TRBV7-2 to TRBJ1-5; 7 bases agree with TRBD1. The V and J ends lost 5 bases and 5 bases, in that order; junction bases with no gene match: 18. The CDR3 is made up of 18 amino acids. The germline gives CDR1 SGHTA, CDR2 FQGNSA. CDR3 amino acids: CASSRSYPNSDRDQPQHF. The CDR3, as DNA: TGTGCCAGCAGCCGAAGTTACCCGAACTCAGACAGGGATCAGCCCCAGCATTTT.

Only a few counts were recorded for this clone. The junction and the germline gene differ at one end; a read error may be behind it. The gene calls are TRBV6-1 and TRBJ2-3; D perhaps matches TRBD1 (5 bases). This CDR3 has 13 amino acids. The germline V gene encodes CDR1 MNHNS and CDR2 SASEGT. The CDR3 here is CDSCRRGKYKQYF. DNA of the CDR3: TGTGACAGCTGCCGAAGGGGCAAATATAAGCAGTATTTT.

In its sample, this clone is medium-sized (0.01 to 0.1%). The gene calls are TRBV11-2 and TRBJ2-3, with a tentative D call TRBD2 (6 bases). Germline CDR1 and CDR2: SGHAT and FQNNGV. Trimming left V 0 bases short and J 5 bases short, with 15 bases between. The CDR3 contains 16 residues. The CDR3: CASSLDPGRGRDTQYF. The CDR3 coding sequence is TGTGCCAGCAGCTTAGACCCTGGGCGGGGTAGAGATACGCAGTATTTT.

This chain links TRBV6-1 with TRBJ1-2; perhaps TRBD1 as D (5 bases). This CDR3 has 12 residues. CDR1 and CDR2 (germline): MNHNS, SASEGT. Trimming pared 5 bases from V and 7 bases from J, leaving 11 bases between. The CDR3 bases are TGTGCCAGCAGTAAGACAGCAGGTGGCTACACCTTC. This sequence encodes CASSKTAGGYTF.

The J gene is TRBJ2-2, the V gene TRBV6-1, with TRBD2 identical over 9 bases. There are 17 residues in the CDR3. After removal of 4 bases from V and 8 bases from J, the junction contained 14 bases not matched to a gene. Germline V gives CDR1 MNHNS, CDR2 SASEGT. CDR3 amino acids: CASSGVGTSWGTGELFF. DNA for the CDR3: TGTGCCAGCAGTGGTGTAGGGACTAGCTGGGGCACTGGGGAGCTGTTTTTT.

This clone appeared many times. J is TRBJ2-1 and V is TRBV24-1, with 13 positions matching TRBD2. V lost 4 bases to trimming and J lost 8 bases; unmatched junction nucleotides: 10. The germline V gene has CDR1 KGHDR and CDR2 SFDVKD. This CDR3 contains 17 residues. CDR3 amino acids: CATSDPRTSGRLDEQFF. CDR3 DNA: TGTGCCACCAGTGACCCTAGGACTAGCGGGAGACTCGATGAGCAGTTCTTC.

In this sample, this clone turned up many times. V is TRBV20-1 and J is TRBJ2-7; D gene ambiguous. This CDR3 spans 13 amino acids. Trimming removed 0 bases at V and 0 bases at J, with 6 bases between. Germline CDR1 DFQATT, CDR2 SNEGSKA (reference sequence). As DNA, the CDR3 is TGCAGTGCTAGAGAACTGAGCTCCTACGAGCAGTACTTC. This codes for CSARELSSYEQYF.

The J gene is TRBJ1-1, the V gene TRBV7-6; D is unresolved. V dropped 4 bases and J dropped 1 base, with 10 bases sitting between them. CDR1 and CDR2 (germline): SGHVS, FNYEAQ. The CDR3 length is 14 residues. The CDR3 coding sequence is TGTGCCAGCAGCTCCAGGACTTCGAACACTGAAGCTTTCTTT. The encoded protein is CASSSRTSNTEAFF.

This clone is classed as medium-sized. The CDR3 DNA reads TGCAGTGCAACTATAGCGGGCGGAATGGGAGGGGCCAACGTCCTGACTTTC. Protein sequence: CSATIAGGMGGANVLTF. The chain has TRBV20-1 and TRBJ2-6, with 7 bases identical to TRBD2. J was trimmed by 4 bases and V by 6 bases; bases with no gene match: 15. Per germline, CDR1 DFQATT and CDR2 SNEGSKA (reference sequence). This CDR3 spans 17 amino acids.

This clone was counted many times. This sequence joins TRBV11-3 and TRBJ2-7, with D tentatively TRBD1 (6 bases). V gave up 2 bases and J gave up 3 bases, with 11 bases separating them. CDR1 SGHNT and CDR2 YENEEA come from the germline V gene. The CDR3 sequence is 14 residues long. Written as DNA, the CDR3 is TGTGCCAGCAGCTTAAGAGGGGACAACTACGAGCAGTACTTC. It yields the protein CASSLRGDNYEQYF.

This clone was detected many times. The chain links TRBV20-1 to TRBJ2-1; D is unclear. The CDR3 spans 15 residues. Deletions cut 3 bases from V and 3 bases from J, with 15 bases between. CDR1 and CDR2 from the germline V gene are DFQATT and SNEGSKA (reference sequence). The CDR3 coding sequence is TGCAGTGCTAGGATGCTAGGGCGAGACTACAATGAGCAGTTCTTC. Protein product: CSARMLGRDYNEQFF.